These T cell receptor beta chains were read from a single sample in a study of T cells in Graves' hyperthyroidism and ophthalmopathy. TCRdb itself ran the multiplex PCR reads through MiXCR, one entry per CDR3 protein. This table has roughly 700,000 distinct CDR3 sequences, under 45% appearing once. Sequenced material: blood. The receptor set was obtained from a woman aged 40 to 50 with Graves' hyperthyroidism. The CDR3 runs from the conserved cysteine through the conserved F or W. The D gene is left open where the match is weak. Clone size, where shown, is once, few, many, or a class for clones that have expanded.

clone size	D gene	V gene	J gene	CDR3 DNA	CDR3 protein
few	NA	TRBV29-1	TRBJ2-3	TGCAGCGTTGACAAGGAAAGCACAGATACGCAGTATTTT	CSVDKESTDTQYF
many	TRBD1	TRBV2	TRBJ1-1	TGTGCCAGCAGTGAACAGGGGGCACTGAACACTGAAGCTTTCTTT	CASSEQGALNTEAFF
NA	NA	TRBV20-1	TRBJ2-1	TGCAGTGCTCGGTCCTACAATGAGCAGTTCTTC	CSARSYNEQFF
many	TRBD1	TRBV12-3/TRBV12-4	TRBJ2-7	TGTGCCAGCAGCCAAAACCCGACAGGGTCCTACGAGCAGTACTTC	CASSQNPTGSYEQYF
NA	NA	TRBV7-2	TRBJ1-4	TGTGCCAGCAGCTTACTCCCAGGGGCGGGCGAAAAACTGTTTTTT	CASSLLPGAGEKLFF
many	TRBD1	TRBV9	TRBJ1-3	TGTGCCAGCAGCGAGGGGGCGAGTGGAAACACCATATATTTT	CASSEGASGNTIYF
many	NA	TRBV15	TRBJ1-4	TGTGCCACCAGCAGAGAGCCGGGGTTAACTAATGAAAAACTGTTTTTT	CATSREPGLTNEKLFF
many	NA	TRBV5-1	TRBJ1-6	TGCGCCAGCAGCTTGGATGGGGGGCGGATTGATTCACCCCTCCACTTT	CASSLDGGRIDSPLHF
many	TRBD1	TRBV20-1	TRBJ1-2	TGCAGTGCTACGCGGACAGGGGAGATGAGCGGCTACACCTTC	CSATRTGEMSGYTF
many	NA	TRBV29-1	TRBJ1-2	TGCAGCGCGTCATTGGGACAAAACTATGGCTACACCTTC	CSASLGQNYGYTF
NA	TRBD1	TRBV4-3	TRBJ1-2	TGCGCCAGCAGCCTACCGGGACAGGGCGGAGAGGGCTACACCTTC	CASSLPGQGGEGYTF
NA	TRBD1	TRBV20-1	TRBJ1-5	TGCAGTGCCTCGAACAGGGGCCATAGCAATCAGCCCCAGCATTTT	CSASNRGHSNQPQHF
many	TRBD1	TRBV7-9	TRBJ2-2	TGTGCCAGCAGGGGCCGAGGGACAGTGAACACCGGGGAGCTGTTTTTT	CASRGRGTVNTGELFF
NA	NA	TRBV4-3	TRBJ1-5	TGCGCCAGCAGCCCCTCTGGTCGCGATCAGCCCCAGCATTTT	CASSPSGRDQPQHF
NA	TRBD2	TRBV24-1	TRBJ2-5	TGTGCCACCAGTGACCGAGCGGGGCAAGAGACCCAGTACTTC	CATSDRAGQETQYF
few	NA	TRBV10-3	TRBJ1-1	TGTGCCAGCAGTTTGTCGACAGGTGGGGATACTGAAGCTTTCTTT	CASSLSTGGDTEAFF
many	NA	TRBV2	TRBJ1-5	TGTGCCAGCAGTGTGGACACGAGCAATCAGCCCCAGCATTTT	CASSVDTSNQPQHF
many	NA	TRBV7-2	TRBJ2-7	TGTGCCAGCAGCTTATTCGACTACGAGCAGTACTTC	CASSLFDYEQYF
many	TRBD1	TRBV19	TRBJ1-6	TGTGCCAGTAGTACTCGGACAGGTGGTAATTCACCCCTCCACTTT	CASSTRTGGNSPLHF
NA	NA	TRBV7-3	TRBJ2-7	TGTGCCAGCAGCGAAACCGGACAAGGCTACGAGCAGTACTTC	CASSETGQGYEQYF
NA	NA	TRBV9	TRBJ1-3	TGTGCCAGCAGGGGAGATACCCAGGTTCCGGATAACTCTGGAAGCACCATATATTTT	CASRGDTQVPDNSGSTIYF
many	NA	TRBV19	TRBJ1-5	TGTGCCAGTAGTATAGTAACAGCGAATCAGCCCCAGCATTTT	CASSIVTANQPQHF
many	NA	TRBV7-7	TRBJ2-2	TGTGCCACCCAGGGCGGGGGCCGAACCGGGGAGCTGTTTTTT	CATQGGGRTGELFF
few	NA	TRBV6-5	TRBJ1-5	TGTGCCAGCAGTTACTCGAGTCTCGGGCCCCAGCATTTT	CASSYSSLGPQHF
many	TRBD1	TRBV4-3	TRBJ2-5	TGCGCCAGCAGCCAAGATAGGAGACCAGGGGGCCTAGAGACCCAGTACTTC	CASSQDRRPGGLETQYF
NA	NA	TRBV19	TRBJ1-2	TGTGCCAGTAGTAGACTAGCGGGAGGGGGCTACACCTTC	CASSRLAGGGYTF
many	TRBD1	TRBV20-1	TRBJ2-7	TGCAGTAACCGGGACAGGGGATACGAGCAGTACTTC	CSNRDRGYEQYF
many	TRBD2	TRBV19	TRBJ2-7	TGTGCCAGTAGTATATCTAGCGGCTACGAGCAGTACTTC	CASSISSGYEQYF